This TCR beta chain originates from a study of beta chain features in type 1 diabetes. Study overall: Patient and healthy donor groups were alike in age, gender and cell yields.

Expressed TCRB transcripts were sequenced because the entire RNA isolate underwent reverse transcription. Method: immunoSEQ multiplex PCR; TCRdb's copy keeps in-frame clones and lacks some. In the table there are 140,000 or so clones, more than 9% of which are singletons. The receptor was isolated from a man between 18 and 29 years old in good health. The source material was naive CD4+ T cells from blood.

The CDR3 DNA reads TGTGCCATCAGACAGGAAAGCACAGATACGCAGTATTTT. Its protein is CAIRQESTDTQYF. The chain links TRBV10-3 to TRBJ2-3, with D possibly matching TRBD1 (5 bases). Germline V gene data show CDR1 as ENHRY and CDR2 as SYGVKD. This CDR3 has 13 residues. The V gene lost 6 bases and the J gene lost 0 bases, with 7 bases spanning the gap.